These 6 T cell receptor beta chains share one sample of origin, sequenced in a study of shared clonotypes between healthy human individuals. Generated by immunoSEQ multiplex PCR, the TCRdb table keeps only in-frame clones and is missing some. Found here are some 2,500,000 clones, 93% of them singletons; the top ten hold roughly 0.36%. Sequenced sample: naive CD4+ T cells from PBMCs. Sample subset: CD45RA+ positively selected. The receptor set was obtained from a man aged 18-30 years in good health. Some clones in this sample may be carry-over from other donors' samples.

The J gene is TRBJ1-1, the V gene TRBV6-6, with 7 bases identical to TRBD1. Germline V gives CDR1 MNHNY, CDR2 SVGAGI (reference sequence). The length of the CDR3 is 15 residues. Losses at the gene ends were 2 bases for V and 1 base for J; bases not matched to a gene: 4. The CDR3 region is CASSYNRGPNTEAFF. The CDR3 coding sequence is TGTGCCAGCAGTTACAACAGGGGCCCGAACACTGAAGCTTTCTTT.

This clone was found once. The chain couples TRBV11-2 to TRBJ2-7; 9 nucleotides line up with TRBD1. Per germline, CDR1 SGHAT and CDR2 FQNNGV. V lost 1 base and J lost 7; bases outside the gene matches: 5. The CDR3 sequence is 14 residues long. In DNA form, the CDR3 reads TGTGCCAGCAGCTTAGTACAGGGGGCGGGTGAGCAGTACTTC. It encodes CASSLVQGAGEQYF.

This chain uses TRBV28 with TRBJ2-2; maybe TRBD1 (5 bases). The V and J ends lost 7 bases and 0 bases respectively, with 12 bases between them. The CDR3 loop spans 15 amino acids. Germline CDR1 reads MDHEN; CDR2 reads SYDVKM. The CDR3 DNA follows: TGTGCCAGCACCGGTGGGGCTGCGAACACCGGGGAGCTGTTTTTT. Residues: CASTGGAANTGELFF.

The rearrangement uses TRBV11-2 and TRBJ1-3; the D is unclear. Germline V gives CDR1 SGHAT, CDR2 FQNNGV. V lost 6 bases and J lost 0, with 6 bases in between. The length of the CDR3 is 13 residues. CDR3 protein: CASRKDSGNTIYF. In nucleotides, the CDR3 is TGTGCCAGCAGAAAGGACTCTGGAAACACCATATATTTT. Filled out from reference TRBV11-2 and TRBJ1-3, the complete variable domain reads EAGVAQSPRYKIIEKRQSVAFWCNPISGHATLYWYQQILGQGPKLLIQFQNNGVVDDSQLPKDRFSAERLKGVDSTLKIQPAKLEDSAVYLCASRKDSGNTIYFGEGSWLTVV.

The chain recombines TRBV6-5 with TRBJ2-1, with 10 nucleotides matching TRBD1. CDR1 is MNHEY and CDR2 is SVGAGI in the germline V gene. The CDR3 extends over 14 amino acids. After removal of 5 bases from V and 7 bases from J, the junction contained 5 bases not matched to a gene. The CDR3 here is CASSKGQGRNEQFF. The CDR3 DNA reads TGTGCCAGCAGTAAGGGACAGGGGAGAAATGAGCAGTTCTTC.

Notes on this clone: The sample carries other DNA sequences with the same CDR3. The V call is TRBV2, the J call TRBJ2-7; perhaps TRBD2 as D (5 bases). The V and J ends lost 3 bases and 0 bases respectively, with 9 bases between them. Germline CDR1 reads SNHLY; CDR2 reads FYNNEI. The CDR3 has 14 amino acids. CDR3 in amino acids: CASSERGSSYEQYF. The CDR3 DNA reads TGTGCCAGCAGTGAGCGAGGGTCCTCCTACGAGCAGTACTTC.